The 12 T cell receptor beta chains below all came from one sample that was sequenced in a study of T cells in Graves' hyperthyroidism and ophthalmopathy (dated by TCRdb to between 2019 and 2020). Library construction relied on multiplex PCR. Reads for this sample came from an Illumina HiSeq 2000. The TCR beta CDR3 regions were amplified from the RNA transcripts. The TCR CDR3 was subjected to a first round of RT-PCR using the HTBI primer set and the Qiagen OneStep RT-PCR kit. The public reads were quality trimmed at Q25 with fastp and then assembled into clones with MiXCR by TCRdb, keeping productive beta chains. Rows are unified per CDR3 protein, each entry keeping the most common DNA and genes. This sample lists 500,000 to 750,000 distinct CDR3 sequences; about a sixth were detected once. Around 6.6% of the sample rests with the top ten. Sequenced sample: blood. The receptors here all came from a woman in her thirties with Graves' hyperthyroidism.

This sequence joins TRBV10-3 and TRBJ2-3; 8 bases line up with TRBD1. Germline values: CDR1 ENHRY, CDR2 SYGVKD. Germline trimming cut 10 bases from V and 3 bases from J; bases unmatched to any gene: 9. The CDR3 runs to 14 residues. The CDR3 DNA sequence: TGTGCCACCCGGGACAGGCCTGGAACAGATACGCAGTATTTT. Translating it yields CATRDRPGTDTQYF.

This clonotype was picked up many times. CDR3 amino acids: CSARGGDTTDTQYF. The CDR3 DNA is TGCAGTGCTAGGGGGGGCGATACTACAGATACGCAGTATTTT. The chain has TRBV20-1 and TRBJ2-3; D may be TRBD1 or TRBD2 (6 bases each). CDR1 and CDR2 from the germline V gene are DFQATT and SNEGSKA (reference sequence). V was pared by 3 bases and J by 3 bases, with 13 bases between. This CDR3 spans 14 amino acids.

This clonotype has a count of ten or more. CDR3 sequence reads: CSALRTGVAYEQYF. Written as DNA, the CDR3 is TGCAGTGCTCTCCGGACAGGGGTTGCCTACGAGCAGTACTTC. The rearrangement joins TRBV20-1 to TRBJ2-7, with 9 positions matching TRBD1. With 5 bases clipped from V and 2 bases from J, the junction kept 7 bases outside the gene matches. The CDR3 contains 14 residues. Germline loops: CDR1 DFQATT, CDR2 SNEGSKA (reference sequence).

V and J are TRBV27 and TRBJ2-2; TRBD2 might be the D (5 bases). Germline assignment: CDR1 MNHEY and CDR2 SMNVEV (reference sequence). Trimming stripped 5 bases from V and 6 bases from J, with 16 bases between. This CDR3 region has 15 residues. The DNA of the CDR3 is TGTGCCAGCAGTCAACTAGATTTATTCGCCGGGGAGCTGTTTTTT. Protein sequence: CASSQLDLFAGELFF.

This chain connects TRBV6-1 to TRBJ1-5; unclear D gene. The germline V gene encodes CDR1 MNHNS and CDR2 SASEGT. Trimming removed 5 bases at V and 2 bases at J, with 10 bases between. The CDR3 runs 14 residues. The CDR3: CASSYAFGNQPQHF. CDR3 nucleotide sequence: TGTGCCAGCAGTTACGCGTTTGGCAATCAGCCCCAGCATTTT.

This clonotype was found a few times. The CDR3 loop is CASSLVSSGSTGELFF. The CDR3 DNA follows: TGCGCCAGCAGCTTGGTATCTAGCGGGAGTACCGGGGAGCTGTTTTTT. The rearrangement joins TRBV4-3 to TRBJ2-2; 10 positions agree with TRBD2. Trimming took 5 bases from V and 5 from J; bases not matched to a gene: 8. CDR1 is LGHNA, CDR2 YSLEER, per germline. The CDR3 runs to 16 residues.

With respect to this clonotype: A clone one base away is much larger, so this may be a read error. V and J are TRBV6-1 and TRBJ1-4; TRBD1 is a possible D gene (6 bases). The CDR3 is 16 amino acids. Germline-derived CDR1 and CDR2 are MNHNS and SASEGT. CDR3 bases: TGTGCCAGCAGTGGGGGGGCGACAGGCTTGCGTGAAAAACTGTCTTTT. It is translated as CASSGGATGLREKLSF.

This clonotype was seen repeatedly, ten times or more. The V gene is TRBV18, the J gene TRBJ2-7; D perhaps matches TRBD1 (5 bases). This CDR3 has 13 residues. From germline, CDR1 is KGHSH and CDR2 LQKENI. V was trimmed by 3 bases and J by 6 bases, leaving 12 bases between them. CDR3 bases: TGTGCCAGCTCACCCCTCGACAGTTCCGAGCAGTACTTC. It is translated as CASSPLDSSEQYF.

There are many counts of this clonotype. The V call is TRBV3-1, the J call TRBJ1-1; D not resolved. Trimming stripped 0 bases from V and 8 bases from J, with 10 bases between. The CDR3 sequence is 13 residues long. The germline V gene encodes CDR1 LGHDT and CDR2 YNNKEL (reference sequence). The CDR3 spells CASSQESSVEAFF. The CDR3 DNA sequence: TGTGCCAGCAGCCAAGAATCAAGCGTAGAAGCTTTCTTT. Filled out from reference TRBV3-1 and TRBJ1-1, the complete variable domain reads DTAVSQTPKYLVTQMGNDKSIKCEQNLGHDTMYWYKQDSKKFLKIMFSYNNKELIINETVPNRFSPKSPDKAHLNLHINSLELGDSAVYFCASSQESSVEAFFGQGTRLTVV.

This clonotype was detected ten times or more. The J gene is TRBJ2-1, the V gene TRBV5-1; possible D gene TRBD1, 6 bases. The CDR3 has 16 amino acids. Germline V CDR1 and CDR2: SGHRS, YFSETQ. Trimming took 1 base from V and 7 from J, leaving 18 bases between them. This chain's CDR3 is CASSLRLPQGGNEQFF. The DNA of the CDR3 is TGCGCCAGCAGCTTGCGGCTCCCACAGGGTGGGAATGAGCAGTTCTTC.

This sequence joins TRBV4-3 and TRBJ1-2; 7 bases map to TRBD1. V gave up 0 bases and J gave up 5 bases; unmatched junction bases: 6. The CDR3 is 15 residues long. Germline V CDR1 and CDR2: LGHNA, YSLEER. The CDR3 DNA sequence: TGCGCCAGCAGCCAAGATGGCCAGGGGGGTTATGGCTACACCTTC. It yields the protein CASSQDGQGGYGYTF.

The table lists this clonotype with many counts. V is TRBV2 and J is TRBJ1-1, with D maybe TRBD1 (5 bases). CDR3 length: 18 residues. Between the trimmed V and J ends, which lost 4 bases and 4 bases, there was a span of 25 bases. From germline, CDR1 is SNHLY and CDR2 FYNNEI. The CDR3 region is CASSGPEFGQAGGTEAFF. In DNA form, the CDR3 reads TGTGCCAGCAGTGGGCCTGAATTTGGACAAGCCGGTGGCACTGAAGCTTTCTTT.